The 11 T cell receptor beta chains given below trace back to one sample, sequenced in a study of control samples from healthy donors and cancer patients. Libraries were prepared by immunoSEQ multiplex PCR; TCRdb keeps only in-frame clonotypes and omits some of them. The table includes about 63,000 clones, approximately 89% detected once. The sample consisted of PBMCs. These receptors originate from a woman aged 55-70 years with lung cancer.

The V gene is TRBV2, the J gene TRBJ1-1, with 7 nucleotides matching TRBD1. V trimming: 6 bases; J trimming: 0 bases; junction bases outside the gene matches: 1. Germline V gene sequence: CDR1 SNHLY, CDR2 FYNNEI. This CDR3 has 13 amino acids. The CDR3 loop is CASSDRVNTEAFF. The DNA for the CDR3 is TGTGCCAGCAGCGACAGGGTGAACACTGAAGCTTTCTTT.

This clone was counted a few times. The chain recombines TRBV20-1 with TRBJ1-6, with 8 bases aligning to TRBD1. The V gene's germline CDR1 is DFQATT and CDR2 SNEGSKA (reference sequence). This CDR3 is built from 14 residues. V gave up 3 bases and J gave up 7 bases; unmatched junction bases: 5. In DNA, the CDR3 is TGCAGTGCTAGTCGGACAGGGATGAATTCACCCCTCCACTTT. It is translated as CSASRTGMNSPLHF.

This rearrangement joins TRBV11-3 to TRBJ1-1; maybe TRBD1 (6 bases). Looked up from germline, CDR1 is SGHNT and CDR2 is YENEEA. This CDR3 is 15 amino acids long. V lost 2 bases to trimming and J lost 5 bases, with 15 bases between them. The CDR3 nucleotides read TGTGCCAGCAGCTTAAGTGGGGGGCCCACTACTGAAGCTTTCTTT. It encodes CASSLSGGPTTEAFF. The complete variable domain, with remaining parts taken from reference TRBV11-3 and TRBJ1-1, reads EAGVVQSPRYKIIEKKQPVAFWCNPISGHNTLYWYLQNLGQGPELLIRYENEEAVDDSQLPKDRFSAERLKGVDSTLKIQPAELGDSAVYLCASSLSGGPTTEAFFGQGTRLTVV.

CDR3 sequence (DNA): TGTGCCAGCAGTTCATCGGGACTAGCGGCTACAGATACGCAGTATTTT. Translating gives CASSSSGLAATDTQYF. The V call is TRBV28, the J call TRBJ2-3; 11 nucleotides match TRBD2. CDR3 length: 16 residues. With V trimmed by 4 bases and J by 3 bases, 6 bases remained unmatched. Germline-derived CDR1 and CDR2 are MDHEN and SYDVKM.

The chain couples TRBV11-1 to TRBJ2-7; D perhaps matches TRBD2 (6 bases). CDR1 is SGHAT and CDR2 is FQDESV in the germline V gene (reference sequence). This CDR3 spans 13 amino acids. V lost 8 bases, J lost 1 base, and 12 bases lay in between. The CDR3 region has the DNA TGTGCCAGCTTAGGAGGGTCGTCCTACGAGCAGTACTTC. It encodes CASLGGSSYEQYF.

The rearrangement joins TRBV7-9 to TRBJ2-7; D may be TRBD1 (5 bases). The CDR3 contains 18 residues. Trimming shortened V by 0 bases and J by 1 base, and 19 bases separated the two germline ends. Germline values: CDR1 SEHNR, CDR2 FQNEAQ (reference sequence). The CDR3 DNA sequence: TGTGCCAGCAGCTTAGCGGAGTCATCAGGGCGTGCTTCCTACGAGCAGTACTTC. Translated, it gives CASSLAESSGRASYEQYF.

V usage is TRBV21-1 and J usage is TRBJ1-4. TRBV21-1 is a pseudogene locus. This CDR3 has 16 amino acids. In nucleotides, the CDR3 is TGTGCCAGCAGCAAAGTTCGGGGGTATCCTAATGAAAAACTGTTTTTT. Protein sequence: CASSKVRGYPNEKLFF.

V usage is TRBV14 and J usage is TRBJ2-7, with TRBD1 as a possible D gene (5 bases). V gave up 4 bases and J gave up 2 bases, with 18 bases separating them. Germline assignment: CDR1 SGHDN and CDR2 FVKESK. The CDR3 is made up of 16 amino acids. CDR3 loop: CASSPLGERSTYEQYF. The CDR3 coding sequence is TGTGCCAGCAGCCCCCTAGGGGAAAGGAGCACCTACGAGCAGTACTTC.

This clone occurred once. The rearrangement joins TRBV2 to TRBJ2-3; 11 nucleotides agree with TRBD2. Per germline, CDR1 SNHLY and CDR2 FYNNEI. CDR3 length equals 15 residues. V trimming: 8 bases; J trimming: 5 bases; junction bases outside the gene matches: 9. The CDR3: CASGLTSGSGDTQYF. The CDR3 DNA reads TGTGCCAGCGGGCTTACTAGCGGGAGTGGAGATACGCAGTATTTT.

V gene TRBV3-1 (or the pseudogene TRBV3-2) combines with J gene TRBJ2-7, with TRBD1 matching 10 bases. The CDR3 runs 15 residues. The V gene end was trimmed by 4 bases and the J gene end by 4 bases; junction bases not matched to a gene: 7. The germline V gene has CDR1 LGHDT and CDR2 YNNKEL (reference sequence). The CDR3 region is CASSLQTGGPYEQYF. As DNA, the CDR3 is TGTGCCAGCAGCCTTCAGACAGGGGGCCCGTACGAGCAGTACTTC.

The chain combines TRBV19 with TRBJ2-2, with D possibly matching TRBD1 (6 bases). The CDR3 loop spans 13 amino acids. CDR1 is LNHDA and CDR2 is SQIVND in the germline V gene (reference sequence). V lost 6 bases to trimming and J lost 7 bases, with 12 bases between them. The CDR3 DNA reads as TGTGCCAGTAGGACAGGTAGCAGCGGGGAGCTGTTTTTT. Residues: CASRTGSSGELFF.